This TCR beta chain is drawn from a study of beta chain features in type 1 diabetes. As every portion of the isolated RNA was reverse transcribed, the sequencing read expressed TCRB transcripts. Clones were read by immunoSEQ multiplex PCR, and TCRdb kept only the in-frame ones, dropping some. Seen here are some 150,000 clones, about 9.7% observed once, and the top ten hold 0.65%. Study results and limitations: For patients, the naive, central memory and Treg TCRB repertoires appeared more alike than for healthy donors. A pattern of fewer insertions and more deletions at VDJ junctions was seen in type 1 diabetes patients. HLA influence on TCRB rearrangement stayed unresolved here.

This CDR3 contains 13 residues. Looked up from germline, CDR1 is LNHDA and CDR2 is SQIVND (reference sequence). With 7 bases removed from V and 1 base from J, the gap between germline ends came to 9 bases. This clone was counted only a few times. Its antigen is not identified. This TCR derives from a woman aged 40 to 49 in good health. The rearrangement uses TRBV19 and TRBJ2-3, with D possibly matching TRBD1 (6 bases). Specimen: central memory CD4+ T cells from blood. For the CDR3, the DNA is TGTGCCAGTATCCCAGGGGGCACAGATACGCAGTATTTT. Translated, it gives CASIPGGTDTQYF.